Following are 9 T cell receptor beta chains from one sample sequenced in a study of cytomegalovirus exposure and HLA in healthy donors. The PCR ran on 60 Vbeta and 13 Jbeta primers. The repertoire was sequenced with immunoSEQ multiplex PCR; TCRdb's copy has only in-frame clones and lacks some. This sample has some 44,000 clones, with approximately 86% found just once. Input material: PBMCs. The receptors here all came from a middle-aged woman in good health and CMV-seropositive.

This clone was counted a few times. The chain is built from TRBV19 and TRBJ1-3; TRBD1 might be the D (5 bases). V lost 2 bases to trimming and J lost 4 bases, with 18 bases between them. CDR3 length: 17 amino acids. The germline V gene has CDR1 LNHDA and CDR2 SQIVND (reference sequence). The CDR3 coding sequence is TGTGCCAGTAGTATAAGCCCAGTTGGGGCTCTCGGAAACACCATATATTTT. It codes for CASSISPVGALGNTIYF.

The V call is TRBV7-2, the J call TRBJ1-5; tentatively, D is TRBD1 (6 bases). Germline V gives CDR1 SGHTA, CDR2 FQGNSA. CDR3 length equals 16 residues. Trimming left V 6 bases short and J 2 bases short, with 17 bases between. CDR3 bases: TGTGCCAGCAGTTCCCTACAGGGTAGGGGCAATCAGCCCCAGCATTTT. The encoded protein is CASSSLQGRGNQPQHF. The full variable domain, completed using reference TRBV7-2 and TRBJ1-5, is GAGVSQSPSNKVTEKGKDVELRCDPISGHTALYWYRQSLGQGLEFLIYFQGNSAPDKSGLPSDRFSAERTGGSVSTLTIQRTQQEDSAVYLCASSSLQGRGNQPQHFGDGTRLSIL.

The chain couples TRBV9 to TRBJ2-6; D ambiguous. Trimming cost V 4 bases and J 2 bases, with 13 bases left between them. Germline assignment: CDR1 SGDLS and CDR2 YYNGEE. The CDR3 covers 16 residues. In DNA form, the CDR3 reads TGTGCCAGCAGCCCCCACCCCACAGCTGGGGCCAACGTCCTGACTTTC. It is translated as CASSPHPTAGANVLTF.

This clone was counted between two and nine times. The chain is built from TRBV11-2 and TRBJ1-1; 9 positions match TRBD1. Per germline, CDR1 SGHAT and CDR2 FQNNGV. CDR3 length: 15 residues. J was trimmed by 1 base and V by 4 bases; bases with no gene match: 4. The DNA for the CDR3 is TGTGCCAGCAGCTCCGGGACAGGGAGGAACACTGAAGCTTTCTTT. Its translation is CASSSGTGRNTEAFF.

This clone came up once. V usage is TRBV2 and J usage is TRBJ1-2, with D uncertain. Germline V gene data show CDR1 as SNHLY and CDR2 as FYNNEI. Trimming pared 7 bases from V and 2 bases from J, leaving 8 bases between. CDR3 size: 12 residues. The DNA for the CDR3 is TGTGCCAGCACGGTCGAGAACTATGGCTACACCTTC. Amino acid sequence: CASTVENYGYTF.

The gene calls are TRBV9 and TRBJ2-1; 11 bases align to TRBD2. The V gene end was trimmed by 3 bases and the J gene end by 2 bases; junction bases not matched to a gene: 4. The CDR3 runs to 16 residues. Germline V gene sequence: CDR1 SGDLS, CDR2 YYNGEE. The CDR3 reads CASSATSGSTYNEQFF. The CDR3 DNA reads as TGTGCCAGCAGCGCCACTAGCGGGAGCACCTACAATGAGCAGTTCTTC.

The chain combines TRBV7-2 with TRBJ2-2; D is perhaps TRBD1 (7 bases). V was trimmed by 5 bases and J by 5 bases, leaving 27 bases between them. The CDR3 is 19 residues long. The germline gives CDR1 SGHTA, CDR2 FQGNSA. The DNA for the CDR3 is TGTGCCAGCAGCAACTTCCTAGTAGGACAGGTGGGGGGAACCGGGGAGCTGTTTTTT. This codes for CASSNFLVGQVGGTGELFF.

The chain uses TRBV6-5 and TRBJ2-1, with D uncertain. The V gene's germline CDR1 is MNHEY and CDR2 SVGAGI. V was cut by 8 bases and J by 0 bases, with 5 bases left in between. The CDR3 spans 12 residues. The CDR3 protein is CASLSSYNEQFF. The CDR3 bases are TGTGCCAGCCTCAGCTCCTACAATGAGCAGTTCTTC.

V usage is TRBV7-3 and J usage is TRBJ2-2; possibly TRBD2 for D (5 bases). Trimming shortened V by 11 bases and J by 6 bases, and 28 bases separated the two germline ends. The CDR3 is 17 amino acids. CDR1 and CDR2 from the germline V gene are SGHTA and FQGTGA. CDR3 nucleotide sequence: TGTGCCCACTATCACCCCTCACTAGTTATCTCCGCCGGGGAGCTGTTTTTT. Protein product: CAHYHPSLVISAGELFF.